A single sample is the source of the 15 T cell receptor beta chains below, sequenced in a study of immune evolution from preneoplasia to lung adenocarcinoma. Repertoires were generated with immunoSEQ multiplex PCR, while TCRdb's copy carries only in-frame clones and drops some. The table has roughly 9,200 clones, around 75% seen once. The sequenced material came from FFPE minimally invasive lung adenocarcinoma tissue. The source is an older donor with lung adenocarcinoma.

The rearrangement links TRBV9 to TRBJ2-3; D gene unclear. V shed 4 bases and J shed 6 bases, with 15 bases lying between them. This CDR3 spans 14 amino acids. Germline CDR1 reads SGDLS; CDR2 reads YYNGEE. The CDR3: CASSPEASRDTQYF. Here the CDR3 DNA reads TGTGCCAGCAGCCCAGAGGCTTCCCGGGATACGCAGTATTTT.

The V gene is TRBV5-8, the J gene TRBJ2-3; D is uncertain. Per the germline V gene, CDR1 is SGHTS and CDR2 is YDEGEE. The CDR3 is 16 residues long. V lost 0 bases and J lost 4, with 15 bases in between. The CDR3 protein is CASSLGTGARSDTQYF. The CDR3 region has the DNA TGTGCCAGCAGCTTGGGTACGGGCGCTCGCTCAGATACGCAGTATTTT.

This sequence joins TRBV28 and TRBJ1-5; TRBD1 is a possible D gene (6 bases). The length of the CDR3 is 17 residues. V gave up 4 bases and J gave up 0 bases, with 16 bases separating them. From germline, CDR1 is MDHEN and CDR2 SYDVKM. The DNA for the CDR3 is TGTGCCAGCAGTTCCTGGGGGGCGGCGTATAGCAATCAGCCCCAGCATTTT. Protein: CASSSWGAAYSNQPQHF.

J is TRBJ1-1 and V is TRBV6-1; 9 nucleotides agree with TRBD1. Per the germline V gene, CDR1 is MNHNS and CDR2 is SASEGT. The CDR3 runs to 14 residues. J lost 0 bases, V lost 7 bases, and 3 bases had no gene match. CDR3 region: CASTQGALNTEAFF. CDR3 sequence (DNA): TGTGCCAGCACACAGGGGGCTCTGAACACTGAAGCTTTCTTT.

The CDR3 DNA is TGTGCCAGTAGTATTTACGAGAGAAATGAGCAGTTCTTC. Translated: CASSIYERNEQFF. The rearrangement links TRBV19 to TRBJ2-1; D unresolved. The germline CDR1 and CDR2 sequences are LNHDA and SQIVND (reference sequence). V lost 3 bases, J lost 7 bases, and 10 bases lay in between. The CDR3 is 13 amino acids. The full variable domain, rest sourced from reference TRBV19 and TRBJ2-1, is DGGITQSPKYLFRKEGQNVTLSCEQNLNHDAMYWYRQDPGQGLRLIYYSQIVNDFQKGDIAEGYSVSREKKESFPLTVTSAQKNPTAFYLCASSIYERNEQFFGPGTRLTVL.

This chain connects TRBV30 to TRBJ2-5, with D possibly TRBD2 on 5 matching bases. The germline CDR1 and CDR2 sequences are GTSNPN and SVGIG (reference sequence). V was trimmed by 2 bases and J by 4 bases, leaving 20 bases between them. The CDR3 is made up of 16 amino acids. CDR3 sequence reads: CAWSLTTSRGAETQYF. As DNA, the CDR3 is TGTGCCTGGAGTCTCACCACTAGTCGGGGAGCAGAGACCCAGTACTTC.

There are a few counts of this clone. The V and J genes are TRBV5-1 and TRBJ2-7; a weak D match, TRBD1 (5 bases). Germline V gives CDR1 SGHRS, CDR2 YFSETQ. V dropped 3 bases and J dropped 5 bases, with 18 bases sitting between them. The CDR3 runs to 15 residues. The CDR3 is CASSWGPVRMDEQYF. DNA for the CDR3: TGCGCCAGCAGCTGGGGCCCCGTTAGGATGGACGAGCAGTACTTC.

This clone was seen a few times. CDR3 sequence: CASSYSGTSAEQYF. The CDR3 DNA follows: TGTGCCAGCAGTTACTCCGGGACTAGCGCCGAGCAGTACTTC. The chain employs TRBV6-6 and TRBJ2-7; 10 bases agree with TRBD2. The CDR3 covers 14 residues. Unmatched junction bases numbered 2, after V lost 0 bases and J lost 6 bases. The germline V gene encodes CDR1 MNHNY and CDR2 SVGAGI (reference sequence).

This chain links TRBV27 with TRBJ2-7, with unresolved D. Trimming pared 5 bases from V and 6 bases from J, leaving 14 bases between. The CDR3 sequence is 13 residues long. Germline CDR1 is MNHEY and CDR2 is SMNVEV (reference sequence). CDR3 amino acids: CASSLHPLFEQYF. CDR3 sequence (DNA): TGTGCCAGCAGTCTCCACCCGCTTTTCGAGCAGTACTTC.

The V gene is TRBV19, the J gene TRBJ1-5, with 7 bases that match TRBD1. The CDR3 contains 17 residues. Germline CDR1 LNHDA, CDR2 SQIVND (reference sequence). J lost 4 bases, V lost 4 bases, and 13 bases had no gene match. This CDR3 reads CASSTGNFGTENQPQHF. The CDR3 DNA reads TGTGCCAGTAGTACCGGAAATTTCGGGACAGAAAATCAGCCCCAGCATTTT.

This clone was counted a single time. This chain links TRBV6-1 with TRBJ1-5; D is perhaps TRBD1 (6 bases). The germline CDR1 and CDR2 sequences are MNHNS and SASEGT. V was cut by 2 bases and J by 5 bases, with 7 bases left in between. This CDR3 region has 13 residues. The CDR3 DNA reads TGTGCCAGCAGTGAAACAGGGCATCAGCCCCAGCATTTT. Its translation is CASSETGHQPQHF.

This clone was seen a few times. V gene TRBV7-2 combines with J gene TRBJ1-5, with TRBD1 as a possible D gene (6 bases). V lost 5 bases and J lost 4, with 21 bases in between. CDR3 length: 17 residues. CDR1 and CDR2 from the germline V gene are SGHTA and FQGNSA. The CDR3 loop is CASSPNRARGGNQPQHF. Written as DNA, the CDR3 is TGTGCCAGCAGCCCCAATCGAGCCAGGGGAGGAAATCAGCCCCAGCATTTT. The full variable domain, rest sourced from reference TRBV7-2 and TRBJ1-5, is GAGVSQSPSNKVTEKGKDVELRCDPISGHTALYWYRQSLGQGLEFLIYFQGNSAPDKSGLPSDRFSAERTGGSVSTLTIQRTQQEDSAVYLCASSPNRARGGNQPQHFGDGTRLSIL.

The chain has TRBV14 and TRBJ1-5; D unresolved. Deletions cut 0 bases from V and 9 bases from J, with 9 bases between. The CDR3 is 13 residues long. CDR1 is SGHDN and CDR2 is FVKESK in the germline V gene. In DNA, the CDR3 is TGTGCCAGCAGCCAAGAAACGTGGGGGCCCCAGCATTTT. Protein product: CASSQETWGPQHF.

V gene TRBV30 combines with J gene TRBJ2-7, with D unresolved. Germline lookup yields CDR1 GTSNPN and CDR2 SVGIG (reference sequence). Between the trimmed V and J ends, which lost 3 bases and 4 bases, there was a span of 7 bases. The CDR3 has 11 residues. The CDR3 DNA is TGTGCCTGGAGCCGCGGATACGAGCAGTACTTC. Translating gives CAWSRGYEQYF.

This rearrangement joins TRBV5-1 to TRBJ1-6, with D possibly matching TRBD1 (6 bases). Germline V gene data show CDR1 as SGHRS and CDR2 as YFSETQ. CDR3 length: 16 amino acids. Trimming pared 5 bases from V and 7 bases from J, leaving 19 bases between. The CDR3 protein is CASRQTIQGNNSPLHF. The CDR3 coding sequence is TGCGCCAGCAGACAAACGATTCAGGGGAACAATTCACCCCTCCACTTT. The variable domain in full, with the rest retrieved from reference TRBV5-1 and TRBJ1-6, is KAGVTQTPRYLIKTRGQQVTLSCSPISGHRSVSWYQQTPGQGLQFLFEYFSETQRNKGNFPGRFSGRQFSNSRSEMNVSTLELGDSALYLCASRQTIQGNNSPLHFGNGTRLTVT.